The clone carrying this T cell receptor (beta chain) was counted ten times or more. What it binds is not known. Trimming took off 3 bases at V and 7 bases at J, with 10 bases between the two ends. The CDR3 runs to 13 residues. Germline V lookup: CDR1 SGHTA, CDR2 FQGNSA. These data come from a study of human T cells and chemical hapten exposure. Study at large: Across its roughly 24 weeks, the study gave patients weekly diphenylcyclopropenone doses to the scalp. Small pooled library volume differences chiefly drove per-sample TCR yield variation. Whole-study results and caveats: Alopecia was present in the donors, so their immune response may differ from healthy people's.

Within the library, unique molecular identifiers were attached to each individual cDNA molecule. From the RACE reads, TCRdb called clonotypes with MiXCR, one entry per CDR3 protein. The sample lists approximately 43,000 distinct CDR3 sequences, 4% occurring once. Time point reported: patch test 1, 2 weeks after DPC sensitization. Treatment in this sample: therapeutic diphenylcyclopropenone sensitization with weekly scalp DPC. Total RNA extraction was carried out from unfractionated whole blood. This clonotype was obtained from a man aged 50 to 60 with alopecia areata. Some clones in this sample may be carry-over from other donors' samples. The rearrangement joins TRBV7-2 to TRBJ2-1; D remains unclear. The source was whole blood, collected in connection with sensitization to the hapten diphenylcyclopropenone (DPC). Here the CDR3 DNA reads TGTGCCAGCAGCTTTACGGTCCGGAATGAGCAGTTCTTC. This codes for CASSFTVRNEQFF.